Described below is a single TCR beta chain sequence and its context. No antigen is known for it. The method was immunoSEQ multiplex PCR; TCRdb's version includes in-frame clones alone and lacks a portion of them. The table has 70,000 or so clones, roughly three quarters seen once; the top ten hold approximately 2%. This entry comes from a study of vaccination effects on CD4 cells after COVID-19. V lost 6 bases to trimming and J lost 7 bases, with 16 bases between them. Germline CDR1 MNHNY, CDR2 SVGAGI (reference sequence). The CDR3 sequence is 14 residues long. With 10 days of culture completed, CD4+ T cells were isolated. Among the vaccine recipients, none had a prior SARS-CoV-2 infection, and nucleocapsid antibodies were negative.

This TCR came from a human donor who received a COVID-19 vaccine. The sequencing used CD4+ T cells from PBMCs cultured without peptide, collected before COVID-19 vaccination. V usage is TRBV6-6 and J usage is TRBJ1-5; no clear D. CDR3 sequence (DNA): TGTGCCAGCAGGCGCGATGGGGTCGGACAGCCCCAGCATTTT. This gives the protein CASRRDGVGQPQHF.